One and the same sample provided the 10 T cell receptor beta chains below, sequenced in a study of blood T cell repertoires in COVID-19. Method: immunoSEQ multiplex PCR; TCRdb's copy keeps in-frame clones and lacks some. The table lists fewer than 400,000 clones, approximately 91% of them singletons. Sequenced: PBMCs or T cells enriched from blood (not recorded which). The receptor source for this set is a man in his sixties who had recovered from COVID-19.

The rearrangement uses TRBV28 and TRBJ2-7; maybe TRBD1 (5 bases). V lost 6 bases to trimming and J lost 2 bases, with 17 bases between them. CDR1 is MDHEN and CDR2 is SYDVKM in the germline V gene. The CDR3 is 15 residues long. The CDR3 loop reads CASSGNWTPTYEQYF. The CDR3 region has the DNA TGTGCCAGCAGCGGCAATTGGACACCAACCTACGAGCAGTACTTC.

A single count supports this clone. The genes are TRBV6-1 and TRBJ2-3; no definite D call. V was trimmed by 2 bases and J by 6 bases, leaving 12 bases between them. CDR3 length: 14 residues. Germline V lookup: CDR1 MNHNS, CDR2 SASEGT. CDR3 residues: CASSESPGRDTQYF. The CDR3 DNA reads as TGTGCCAGCAGTGAAAGCCCGGGTCGGGATACGCAGTATTTT.

The rearrangement joins TRBV5-4 to TRBJ2-1; 9 bases fit TRBD2. V shed 0 bases and J 7 bases; nucleotides not matched to a gene: 2. This CDR3 comprises 14 residues. Germline values: CDR1 SGHNT, CDR2 YYREEE (reference sequence). The CDR3 region has the DNA TGTGCCAGCAGCTTGGACAGCGGGGGGAATGAGCAGTTCTTC. Protein sequence: CASSLDSGGNEQFF.

The chain employs TRBV7-2 and TRBJ2-1; 12 bases match TRBD2. Germline assignment: CDR1 SGHTA and CDR2 FQGNSA. The CDR3 runs to 18 residues. The trim removed 4 bases at V and 7 bases at J, leaving 14 bases unmatched. The CDR3 is CASSYLPARLAGANEQFF. CDR3 in DNA: TGTGCCAGCAGCTATTTACCGGCGAGACTAGCGGGAGCGAATGAGCAGTTCTTC.

This chain links TRBV2 with TRBJ1-1, with 7 bases aligning to TRBD1. The ends lost 8 bases at V and 1 base at J; junction bases unmatched: 4. CDR1 is SNHLY, CDR2 FYNNEI, per germline. The length of the CDR3 is 13 residues. The CDR3: CASGGTANTEAFF. Written as DNA, the CDR3 is TGTGCCAGCGGAGGGACAGCGAACACTGAAGCTTTCTTT. The whole variable domain, remainder taken from reference TRBV2 and TRBJ1-1, is EPEVTQTPSHQVTQMGQEVILRCVPISNHLYFYWYRQILGQKVEFLVSFYNNEISEKSEIFDDQFSVERPDGSNFTLKIRSTKLEDSAMYFCASGGTANTEAFFGQGTRLTVV.

The V and J genes are TRBV13 and TRBJ2-7, with 12 bases that match TRBD2. The V gene's germline CDR1 is PRHDT and CDR2 FYEKMQ (reference sequence). The CDR3 totals 16 residues. The V gene end was trimmed by 3 bases and the J gene end by 5 bases; junction bases not matched to a gene: 8. This chain's CDR3 is CASSFSLAGGPNEQYF. Written as DNA, the CDR3 is TGTGCCAGCAGCTTCTCCCTAGCGGGAGGGCCCAACGAGCAGTACTTC. The variable domain in full, completed from reference TRBV13 and TRBJ2-7, reads AAGVIQSPRHLIKEKRETATLKCYPIPRHDTVYWYQQGPGQDPQFLISFYEKMQSDKGSIPDRFSAQQFSDYHSELNMSSLELGDSALYFCASSFSLAGGPNEQYFGPGTRLTVT.

V gene TRBV7-2 combines with J gene TRBJ2-5, with 10 bases aligning to TRBD2. V dropped 4 bases and J dropped 4; count of bases not matched to a gene: 12. The CDR3 length is 17 residues. CDR1 and CDR2 (germline): SGHTA, FQGNSA. The CDR3 sequence: CASSSRPSGSRGETQYF. For the CDR3, the DNA is TGTGCCAGCAGCTCACGACCTAGCGGGAGTCGTGGAGAGACCCAGTACTTC.

The chain carries TRBV19 and TRBJ2-7; 8 bases line up with TRBD1. Germline V lookup: CDR1 LNHDA, CDR2 SQIVND (reference sequence). Trimming cost V 7 bases and J 7 bases; bases outside gene matches: 6. The CDR3 has 12 residues. The CDR3 spells CASKDRAGEQYF. The DNA of the CDR3 is TGTGCCAGTAAGGACAGGGCGGGTGAGCAGTACTTC.

DNA of the CDR3: TGTGCCATCAGTGAGCCTGCGCGTCCTGAAGATACGCAGTATTTT. It encodes CAISEPARPEDTQYF. This sequence joins TRBV10-3 and TRBJ2-3; D remains ambiguous. Trimming pared 2 bases from V and 5 bases from J, leaving 14 bases between. CDR3 length: 15 residues. The germline gives CDR1 ENHRY, CDR2 SYGVKD.

V gene TRBV5-1 combines with J gene TRBJ2-1, with 15 bases identical to TRBD2. V lost 2 bases to trimming and J lost 8 bases; unmatched junction nucleotides: 17. This CDR3 contains 20 residues. In germline, CDR1 is SGHRS, CDR2 YFSETQ. The CDR3 loop reads CASSLAPGLAGGHDGDEQFF. The CDR3 coding sequence is TGCGCCAGCAGCTTAGCGCCGGGACTAGCGGGAGGACATGACGGGGATGAGCAGTTCTTC.